Listed below are T cell receptor beta chains from one sample, sequenced in a study of cytomegalovirus exposure and HLA in healthy donors. Profiled with immunoSEQ multiplex PCR; TCRdb holds only in-frame clones, not every one. The data show 150,000 to 200,000 clones, with roughly 84% seen just once and more than 1% held by the top ten. Sequencing was performed on PBMCs. The receptors stem from a boy under 10 years old in good health and CMV-seronegative. Each CDR3 is given with its conserved first and last residue. Clone size is shown for a subset of rows, as once, few, many or a class of expanded clone.

v_gene: TRBV9
j_gene: TRBJ1-2
abundance: .
CDR3aa: CASSPSTPTNYGYTF

v_gene: TRBV4-1
j_gene: TRBJ2-7
abundance: .
CDR3aa: CASSRTRTGTYEQYF

v_gene: TRBV10-2
j_gene: TRBJ1-2
abundance: .
CDR3aa: CASSEGPRPYGYTF

v_gene: TRBV7-9
j_gene: TRBJ1-4
abundance: .
CDR3aa: CASSVTPTGGATNEKLFF

v_gene: TRBV19
j_gene: TRBJ1-5
abundance: few
CDR3aa: CASSFAPEDSNQPQHF

v_gene: TRBV15
j_gene: TRBJ2-5
abundance: once
CDR3aa: CATSRDPGSSWTQYF

v_gene: TRBV27
j_gene: TRBJ2-7
abundance: .
CDR3aa: CATPRPGCHEQYF

v_gene: TRBV5-6
j_gene: TRBJ2-1
abundance: few
CDR3aa: CASSLGQGAYEQFF

v_gene: TRBV4-3
j_gene: TRBJ2-7
abundance: .
CDR3aa: CASSQVAGAREQYF

v_gene: TRBV10-3
j_gene: TRBJ2-3
abundance: .
CDR3aa: CAIKGGGYRDTQYF

v_gene: TRBV4-3
j_gene: TRBJ1-5
abundance: .
CDR3aa: CASSQDHADYQPQHF

v_gene: TRBV2
j_gene: TRBJ1-2
abundance: .
CDR3aa: CASSEATGNYGYTF

v_gene: TRBV5-1
j_gene: TRBJ2-5
abundance: .
CDR3aa: CASTWSQQETQYF

v_gene: TRBV10-3
j_gene: TRBJ1-1
abundance: .
CDR3aa: CAIKGQPNTEAFF

v_gene: TRBV7-2
j_gene: TRBJ2-1
abundance: .
CDR3aa: CASGVRSISHNEQFF

v_gene: TRBV6-1
j_gene: TRBJ2-7
abundance: .
CDR3aa: CASSEIGGPTYEQYF

v_gene: TRBV10-2
j_gene: TRBJ1-1
abundance: .
CDR3aa: CASRGKFPRQGALLDTEAFF

v_gene: TRBV5-4
j_gene: TRBJ2-3
abundance: .
CDR3aa: CASSLGGLGFTDTQYF

v_gene: TRBV5-1
j_gene: TRBJ1-2
abundance: .
CDR3aa: CASSLPRTGDNYGYTF

v_gene: TRBV4-3
j_gene: TRBJ1-6
abundance: .
CDR3aa: CASSQVAGNSPLHF

v_gene: TRBV27
j_gene: TRBJ2-7
abundance: .
CDR3aa: CASGLYEQYF

v_gene: TRBV7-2
j_gene: TRBJ2-1
abundance: once
CDR3aa: CASSQPAPGVSPSNEQFF

v_gene: TRBV7-2
j_gene: TRBJ1-1
abundance: .
CDR3aa: CASSWDSNTEAFF

v_gene: TRBV6-5
j_gene: TRBJ2-7
abundance: .
CDR3aa: CASTLTRAVGYEQYF

v_gene: TRBV18
j_gene: TRBJ1-3
abundance: .
CDR3aa: CASSSAAGVVDTIYF

v_gene: TRBV30
j_gene: TRBJ1-1
abundance: .
CDR3aa: CAWSVRRQGRKDTEAFF

v_gene: TRBV6-5
j_gene: TRBJ1-1
abundance: few
CDR3aa: CARDRPNTEAFF

v_gene: TRBV7-9
j_gene: TRBJ1-1
abundance: .
CDR3aa: CASSLYIGAEAFF

v_gene: TRBV19
j_gene: TRBJ2-3
abundance: .
CDR3aa: CASSMGLSTDTQYF

v_gene: TRBV19
j_gene: TRBJ1-2
abundance: .
CDR3aa: CASSQVTTGLEGYTF

v_gene: TRBV11-2
j_gene: TRBJ2-2
abundance: .
CDR3aa: CASSTHGTTNTGELFF

v_gene: TRBV7-2
j_gene: TRBJ2-1
abundance: .
CDR3aa: CASSLAGSSYNEQFF

v_gene: TRBV19
j_gene: TRBJ1-2
abundance: .
CDR3aa: CASSGTVTPTYGYTF

v_gene: TRBV11-2
j_gene: TRBJ1-2
abundance: .
CDR3aa: CASSFGGPNYGYTF

v_gene: TRBV5-4
j_gene: TRBJ2-5
abundance: few
CDR3aa: CASSSGGGANQETQYF

v_gene: TRBV11-2
j_gene: TRBJ2-1
abundance: .
CDR3aa: CASSWDLASNEQFF

v_gene: TRBV19
j_gene: TRBJ2-1
abundance: few
CDR3aa: CASSDPSGINEQFF

v_gene: TRBV14
j_gene: TRBJ2-2
abundance: .
CDR3aa: CASRVGVNTGELFF

v_gene: TRBV6-1
j_gene: TRBJ2-5
abundance: .
CDR3aa: CASSDRQGELTQYF

v_gene: TRBV7-2
j_gene: TRBJ1-1
abundance: .
CDR3aa: CASSLKGVNTEAFF

v_gene: TRBV5-1
j_gene: TRBJ2-7
abundance: .
CDR3aa: CASSPGQGYPPYEQYF

v_gene: TRBV25-1
j_gene: TRBJ1-5
abundance: .
CDR3aa: CASRAGQGNQPQHF

v_gene: TRBV27
j_gene: TRBJ1-4
abundance: .
CDR3aa: CASSPNLMSLSEKLFF